The present entry profiles one T cell receptor (beta chain) with its context. The V gene end was trimmed by 4 bases and the J gene end by 3 bases; junction bases not matched to a gene: 11. Germline assignment: CDR1 SGHRS and CDR2 YFSETQ. The CDR3 is made up of 16 amino acids. This specimen belongs to a study of blood T cell repertoires in COVID-19. Study-wide background: Acute and convalescent COVID-19 specimens originated in the United States, Italy and Spain. PBMCs, B-cell-depleted T cells, or T cells were the source of the cDNA or gDNA that made up the material.

Source study methods: Reference gene primer amplification gave estimated nucleated cell counts. The table came from immunoSEQ multiplex PCR; TCRdb's copy has only in-frame clones and leaves some out. V and J calls plus clone size are reproduced from that table; the DNA served to infer D and trimming. The sample consists of a few hundred thousand clones, 84% of them appearing once. The specimen sequenced was peripheral blood. The rearrangement links TRBV5-1 to TRBJ2-7; 9 bases map to TRBD2. This sequence was found in a person aged 70 to 85 with COVID-19, enrolled during active disease. CDR3 amino acids: CASSLGVGLAVYEQYF. The CDR3 nucleotides are TGCGCCAGCAGCCTAGGGGTGGGACTAGCAGTCTACGAGCAGTACTTC.